This T cell receptor beta chain emerged from a study of T cell responses to AZD1222 COVID-19 vaccine. Germline V CDR1 and CDR2: SGHTA, FQGNSA. CDR3 length: 15 residues. With 5 bases removed from V and 3 bases from J, the gap between germline ends came to 13 bases. The repertoire was sequenced with immunoSEQ multiplex PCR; TCRdb's copy has only in-frame clones and lacks some. The sample yields around 90,000 clones, more than 70% seen once. The sequences come from peripheral blood, collected on day 0 of AZD1222 vaccination. This receptor was obtained from an adult in good health. This chain uses TRBV7-2 with TRBJ1-4; no definite D call. The CDR3 DNA is TGTGCCAGCAGCCGCGGCTCGTCAGCTAATGAAAAACTGTTTTTT. Translation gives CASSRGSSANEKLFF. The full variable domain, its missing parts supplied by reference TRBV7-2 and TRBJ1-4, is GAGVSQSPSNKVTEKGKDVELRCDPISGHTALYWYRQSLGQGLEFLIYFQGNSAPDKSGLPSDRFSAERTGGSVSTLTIQRTQQEDSAVYLCASSRGSSANEKLFFGSGTQLSVL.